These 14 T cell receptor beta chains share one sample of origin, sequenced in a study of T cells in Graves' hyperthyroidism and ophthalmopathy. Regions amplified from RNA transcripts were the TCR beta CDR3 regions. The HTBI primer set was used in a first-round RT-PCR of the TCR CDR3. Each CDR3 protein is one row after TCRdb ran MiXCR on the multiplex PCR reads. The sample has hundreds of thousands of distinct CDR3 sequences, less than 20% seen once; the top ten hold over 7.5%. The sequenced sample was blood. These receptors originate from a woman aged 18-35 years with Graves' hyperthyroidism.

The V and J genes are TRBV30 and TRBJ1-3, with 10 bases fitting TRBD1. The CDR3 spans 17 residues. After removal of 2 bases from V and 0 bases from J, the junction contained 7 bases not matched to a gene. Germline CDR1 GTSNPN, CDR2 SVGIG (reference sequence). CDR3 nucleotides: TGTGCCTGGAGTCGGGACAGGGGCCCCATCTCTGGAAACACCATATATTTT. Residues: CAWSRDRGPISGNTIYF.

The rearrangement uses TRBV3-1 and TRBJ2-1, with 7 positions matching TRBD2. The CDR3 totals 18 residues. Germline-derived CDR1 and CDR2 are LGHDT and YNNKEL (reference sequence). V shed 4 bases and J 5 bases; nucleotides not matched to a gene: 17. CDR3 nucleotides: TGTGCCAGCAGCCCCAGGGCGGGAGCGGGCCCCGTGAACAATGAGCAGTTCTTC. This encodes CASSPRAGAGPVNNEQFF.

J is TRBJ2-1 and V is TRBV7-9, with TRBD2 matching 7 bases. CDR3 length equals 14 residues. CDR1 is SEHNR, CDR2 FQNEAQ, per germline (reference sequence). Losses at the gene ends were 4 bases for V and 9 bases for J; bases not matched to a gene: 9. The CDR3 loop reads CASSSASGVTEQFF. CDR3 in DNA: TGTGCCAGCAGCTCGGCCAGCGGGGTCACTGAGCAGTTCTTC.

This clonotype was recorded a few times. V and J are TRBV20-1 and TRBJ1-5, with 8 nucleotides matching TRBD1. This CDR3 is 15 amino acids long. The germline V gene encodes CDR1 DFQATT and CDR2 SNEGSKA (reference sequence). The trim removed 4 bases at V and 5 bases at J, leaving 10 bases unmatched. The CDR3 DNA reads TGCAGTGCTATCTCAGGGACAGGAGGGGATCAGCCCCAGCATTTT. Translated, it gives CSAISGTGGDQPQHF.

The J gene is TRBJ1-2, the V gene TRBV2; 7 nucleotides match TRBD1. This CDR3 has 15 residues. From germline, CDR1 is SNHLY and CDR2 FYNNEI. The V segment lost 5 bases and the J segment 5 bases; nucleotides outside the gene matches: 11. The CDR3: CASSPETGPRYGYTF. For the CDR3, the DNA is TGTGCCAGCAGTCCTGAGACAGGGCCTAGATATGGCTACACCTTC.

This clonotype was seen a few times. A much larger clone differs from this one at a single base, so this may be a read error. The chain is built from TRBV27 and TRBJ1-1; D might be TRBD1 (6 bases). This CDR3 has 15 residues. CDR1 is MNHEY and CDR2 is SMNVEV in the germline V gene (reference sequence). Trimming removed 0 bases at V and 6 bases at J, with 14 bases between. The CDR3 bases are TGTGCCAGCAGTTTATCCCAGGGGATCACCGCTGAAGCTTTCTTT. This translates into CASSLSQGITAEAFF.

The sample holds many counts of this clonotype. The V call is TRBV12-3 or TRBV12-4, the J call TRBJ1-5; D gene uncertain. Trimming removed 3 bases from V and 3 bases from J, with 6 bases in between. The CDR3 is made up of 13 amino acids. The CDR3 DNA is TGTGCCAGCAGTTTTTCCCCCAATCAGCCCCAGCATTTT. The encoded protein is CASSFSPNQPQHF.

This clonotype showed up just a few times. The genes are TRBV6-5 and TRBJ2-2, with a weak D call TRBD2 (5 bases). V lost 0 bases to trimming and J lost 0 bases, with 11 bases between them. The V gene's germline CDR1 is MNHEY and CDR2 SVGAGI. The CDR3 totals 17 residues. The CDR3, as DNA: TGTGCCAGCAGTTACTCGCGGGCCCCACCGAACACCGGGGAGCTGTTTTTT. This gives the protein CASSYSRAPPNTGELFF.

This clonotype was recorded many times. The rearrangement links TRBV24-1 to TRBJ2-5; TRBD2 agrees at 8 bases. With V trimmed by 0 bases and J by 3 bases, 2 bases remained unmatched. Germline CDR1 reads KGHDR; CDR2 reads SFDVKD. The CDR3 totals 15 residues. The CDR3 DNA reads as TGTGCCACCAGTGATTTGTCGGGGGGGGAAGAGACCCAGTACTTC. Amino acid sequence: CATSDLSGGEETQYF.

This chain uses TRBV6-1 with TRBJ1-2; D gene unclear. Between the trimmed V and J ends, which lost 7 bases and 4 bases, there was a span of 13 bases. Germline V CDR1 and CDR2: MNHNS, SASEGT. The CDR3 sequence is 13 residues long. The CDR3 sequence: CASNQDGPYGYTF. The CDR3 DNA reads as TGTGCCAGCAATCAAGACGGGCCCTATGGCTACACCTTC.

V and J are TRBV27 and TRBJ2-7; D possibly matches TRBD1 or TRBD2 (5 bases each). This CDR3 comprises 15 residues. From germline, CDR1 is MNHEY and CDR2 SMNVEV (reference sequence). V lost 10 bases, J lost 2 bases, and 21 bases lay in between. Here the CDR3 DNA reads TGTGCCACCAAAAACGCCGGGGCCGTGCCCTACGAGCAGTACTTC. It specifies CATKNAGAVPYEQYF.

This rearrangement joins TRBV2 to TRBJ2-7; 8 nucleotides align to TRBD1. The CDR3 covers 13 residues. V shed 3 bases and J 3 bases; nucleotides not matched to a gene: 1. From germline, CDR1 is SNHLY and CDR2 FYNNEI. The CDR3 loop is CASSEGQDYEQYF. DNA for the CDR3: TGTGCCAGCAGTGAGGGACAGGACTACGAGCAGTACTTC.

This chain uses TRBV2 with TRBJ1-5; 8 nucleotides match TRBD1. V lost 4 bases, J lost 11 bases, and 10 bases stayed unmatched. This CDR3 is built from 14 residues. CDR1 SNHLY and CDR2 FYNNEI come from the germline V gene. CDR3 nucleotides: TGTGCCAGCAGTGGGACAGGGACCCAAGAGACCCAGCATTTT. Its translation is CASSGTGTQETQHF.

The table lists this clonotype with many counts. The chain links TRBV12-3 or TRBV12-4 to TRBJ1-4, with D hard to call. This CDR3 spans 14 amino acids. V dropped 6 bases and J dropped 6 bases, with 14 bases sitting between them. CDR3 residues: CASRGRGFDEKLFF. The CDR3 DNA sequence: TGTGCCAGCAGAGGGCGCGGGTTTGATGAAAAACTGTTTTTT.